The rows below give T cell receptor beta chains drawn from one sample of a study of blood T cell repertoires in COVID-19. Using immunoSEQ multiplex PCR, the repertoire was profiled, and TCRdb retains in-frame clones only, with some absent. This table holds some 280,000 clones, 70% to 90% found once. Sequencing used peripheral blood. These receptors were collected from a young woman with active or convalescent COVID-19. The CDR3 runs from the conserved cysteine through the conserved F or W. The D gene is left open where the match is weak.

>TRBV19|NA|TRBJ1-4
CASSPRTTNEKLFF
>TRBV6-2/TRBV6-3|NA|TRBJ1-6
CASSYDSRNSPLHF
>TRBV27|NA|TRBJ1-6
CASSAPRGAGYNSPLHF
>TRBV5-4|TRBD2|TRBJ2-1
CASSFETSGGTYNEQFF
>TRBV19|TRBD2|TRBJ2-1
CASSITGGAQNEQFF
>TRBV30|NA|TRBJ1-1
CAWSHSTGTEAFF
>TRBV4-2|TRBD2|TRBJ2-2
CASSQGLAGGSGELFF
>TRBV7-9|NA|TRBJ1-2
CASSLAGLAYHGYTF
>TRBV29-1|TRBD1|TRBJ1-2
CSVAIFSGGFGSGYTF
>TRBV7-2|TRBD1|TRBJ1-1
CASSRDRGPGEAFF
>TRBV7-9|TRBD1|TRBJ2-5
CASSYGGTGVGETQYF
>TRBV3-1/TRBV3-2|NA|TRBJ1-6
CASSGTRDSPLHF
>TRBV6-2/TRBV6-3|TRBD1|TRBJ1-6
CASSPGQGAWSPLHF
>TRBV19|NA|TRBJ2-7
CASSIVAPSYEQYF
>TRBV5-1|TRBD1|TRBJ2-7
CASSLRTQGAPHEQYF
>TRBV5-1|NA|TRBJ1-6
CASSLGGREDNSPLHF
>TRBV6-5|TRBD2|TRBJ2-7
CASRTSGGDPYEQYF
>TRBV7-9|NA|TRBJ1-1
CASSLEFSEAFF
>TRBV7-2|NA|TRBJ1-2
CASSDRRGNYGYTF
>TRBV5-1|TRBD1|TRBJ2-7
CASSLGPPDRAYEQYF
>TRBV18|NA|TRBJ1-3
CASSPAQPSGNTIYF
>TRBV10-2|TRBD2|TRBJ2-3
CASQGSGSDTQYF
>TRBV5-6|NA|TRBJ1-3
CASSPGRWNTIYF
>TRBV6-2/TRBV6-3|TRBD1|TRBJ1-5
CASSYQGQVGQPQHF
>TRBV28|NA|TRBJ1-5
CASSHNQPQHF
>TRBV6-2/TRBV6-3|NA|TRBJ2-1
CASSRRRNEQFF
>TRBV6-5|NA|TRBJ1-2
CASSYSYGENYGYTF
>TRBV10-2|NA|TRBJ2-7
CASSFASYEQYF
>TRBV28|NA|TRBJ1-2
CASRGSGGNYGYTF
>TRBV3-1/TRBV3-2|NA|TRBJ1-1
CASSTRRGPNTEAFF
>TRBV5-1|NA|TRBJ2-3
CASSLEGADTQYF
>TRBV27|TRBD2|TRBJ2-3
CASSSSLAGGPRDTQYF
>TRBV28|TRBD1|TRBJ2-7
CASSTSFWTGSFYEQYF
>TRBV28|NA|TRBJ1-1
CASSLWVLGGGGMNTEAFF
>TRBV6-2/TRBV6-3|NA|TRBJ1-1
CASSYGTRTEAFF
>TRBV14|NA|TRBJ2-3
CASSLRGPSTDTQYF
>TRBV19|NA|TRBJ1-2
CASSIGGGPYGYTF
>TRBV12-5|NA|TRBJ1-4
CASGPTGPSATNEKLFF
>TRBV7-3|TRBD1|TRBJ2-5
CASSPRYRGGRETQYF
>TRBV7-2|TRBD1|TRBJ1-2
CASSPDRAYGYTF
>TRBV4-1|NA|TRBJ1-2
CASSRRDAYYGYTF